The 5 T cell receptor beta chains listed next were all sequenced from one sample in a study of T cells in women clearing cervical HPV infection (dated by TCRdb to the late 2010s). The library was prepared using the immunoSEQ multiplex PCR assay. TCRdb limited this immuneACCESS table to in-frame rearrangements with V and J called. A share of clones is missing; checked studies link under half to unresolved V genes, and the rest is unexplained. The sample's table lists a count of about 36,000 clones. Of the sample, 1.7% is held by the ten largest clones. Input material: blood buffy coat. The receptor source for this set is a woman aged 18-70 years with a cervical HPV16 infection that either progressed to CIN3+ or cleared (not recorded which).

To note about this clone: The read halts 3 residues ahead of the CDR3 end, with the missing end drawn from the germline J gene. The chain couples TRBV5-6 to TRBJ2-3, with 9 bases matching TRBD1. V gave up 3 bases and J gave up 6 bases; unmatched junction bases: 8. Germline CDR1 reads SGHDT; CDR2 reads YYEEEE. This CDR3 region has 15 residues. The CDR3 DNA, read in part, is TGTGCCAGCAGCTGGAGCGGGACAGGGACGGATACG. It yields the protein CASSWSGTGTDT. The CDR3 as a whole reads CASSWSGTGTDTQYF.

Of note for this clone: The sequenced fragment ends 3 residues before the CDR3 boundary, so the rest is inferred from the germline J gene. The chain links TRBV18 to TRBJ2-1; 7 nucleotides match TRBD1. This CDR3 comprises 15 residues. Germline values: CDR1 KGHSH, CDR2 LQKENI. After removal of 4 bases from V and 5 bases from J, the junction contained 8 bases not matched to a gene. CDR3 protein: CASSLMAGGNNEQFF. CDR3 bases read: TGTGCCAGCTCACTTATGGCAGGGGGAAACAATGAG.

In the case of this clone: The read is 3 residues too short to cover the CDR3 end, so that end is filled in from the germline J gene. V is TRBV7-2 and J is TRBJ2-3; D gene ambiguous. The germline V gene has CDR1 SGHTA and CDR2 FQGNSA. Trimming removed 1 base at V and 5 bases at J, with 10 bases between. The CDR3 consists of 14 residues. The CDR3 here is CASSLVLVKDTQYF. The part of the CDR3 DNA that was read is TGTGCCAGCAGCTTAGTGCTAGTCAAAGATACG.

Details on this clone: The read ends 3 residues shy of where the CDR3 ends; the end is completed using the germline J gene. The rearrangement links TRBV7-9 to TRBJ1-3; D not certain. V lost 5 bases to trimming and J lost 2 bases, with 7 bases between them. The CDR3 runs 13 residues. Germline CDR1 reads SEHNR; CDR2 reads FQNEAQ (reference sequence). The sequenced CDR3 bases are TGTGCCAGCAGCCGGGGAACTGGAAACACC. Its translation: CASSRGTGNT. The complete CDR3 protein is CASSRGTGNTIYF.

Remarks on this clone: The CDR3 extends 3 residues past the end of the read, so its final part is completed from the germline J gene. The chain links TRBV2 to TRBJ2-5; TRBD2 matches 14 bases. The germline gives CDR1 SNHLY, CDR2 FYNNEI. The CDR3 has 16 residues. J was trimmed by 4 bases and V by 6 bases; bases with no gene match: 7. CDR3 DNA (partial): TGTGCCAGCAGGGCTGGACTAGCGGGGGGTGGAGAGACC. Protein sequence: CASRAGLAGGGET. The whole CDR3 reads CASRAGLAGGGETQYF.